This T cell receptor (beta chain) emerged from a study of blood T cell repertoires in COVID-19. Looking at the study overall: Collection of acute and convalescent COVID-19 samples took place in the United States, Italy and Spain.

Per the authors' pipeline: Nucleated cell counts were estimated from reference gene primer amplification. TCRdb keeps only in-frame clones here, not all; method: immunoSEQ multiplex PCR. V, J and clone size were drawn from that table, and D and trimming were deduced from the DNA. In the table there are over 45,000 clones, 87% of which are singletons. This CDR3 is built from 14 residues. The V gene's germline CDR1 is SNHLY and CDR2 FYNNEI. V shed 5 bases, J shed 1 base, and the junction held 2 bases outside the gene matches. The sequence was collected from a man aged 35 to 55 with COVID-19, enrolled during active disease. The sequenced sample was peripheral blood. The chain carries TRBV2 and TRBJ2-7; 10 bases line up with TRBD2. The CDR3 DNA reads as TGTGCCAGCAGTCGAGCGGGAGGGTCCTACGAGCAGTACTTC. As protein: CASSRAGGSYEQYF.